This TCR beta chain is from a study of OX40 agonist ivuxolimab in advanced cancers. CDR1 SEHNR and CDR2 FQNEAQ come from the germline V gene (reference sequence). Trimming removed 5 bases from V and 2 bases from J, with 11 bases in between. There are 14 residues in the CDR3. Repertoires were generated with immunoSEQ multiplex PCR, while TCRdb's copy carries only in-frame clones and drops some. This repertoire shows 20,000 to 25,000 clones, approximately 87% found once; its top ten account for about 35%. The chain couples TRBV7-9 to TRBJ2-3; tentative D call: TRBD1 (5 bases). The sequences come from CD4+ or CD8+ T cells sorted from blood, collected in a trial of the OX40 agonist ivuxolimab. The TCR sequence derives from an adult with an advanced solid tumor such as melanoma, head and neck, liver or kidney cancer. The CDR3 coding sequence is TGTGCCAGCAGCCGACAGTCAACCACAGATACGCAGTATTTT. It encodes CASSRQSTTDTQYF.